A selection of T cell receptor beta chains follows, all from one sample in a study of T cell changes during pregnancy in multiple sclerosis. Clones were sequenced by immunoSEQ multiplex PCR, and TCRdb holds only the in-frame ones, with some missing. The sample comprises tens of thousands of clones, roughly 92% of which are singletons, and less than 2% rests with the top ten. The source material was peripheral blood, sampled in the second trimester of pregnancy. The receptors come from a female donor with multiple sclerosis, enrolled in a pregnancy study. CDR3s include the opening cysteine and the closing phenylalanine or tryptophan. The order of the fields is CDR3 length, J gene, clone size, V gene, D gene, CDR3 DNA, CDR3 protein. The D gene is left open where the match is weak. Clone size is stated in some rows and not others, as once, few, many or a class when expanded.

13	TRBJ2-7	once	TRBV2	TRBD1	TGTGCCAGCAGTGGGACAGGGAACTACGAGCAGTACTTC	CASSGTGNYEQYF
15	TRBJ1-1	.	TRBV5-1	.	TGCGCCAGCAGCTTGGAAGGGGCCAGGGCGTATGAAGCTTTCTTT	CASSLEGARAYEAFF
15	TRBJ2-1	.	TRBV5-5	.	TGTGCCAGCAGGATCGCGGGGAGCTCCTACAATGAGCAGTTCTTC	CASRIAGSSYNEQFF
15	TRBJ1-3	.	TRBV6-6	TRBD1	TGTGCCAGCAGTCGACGGGACAGCTCTGGAAACACCATATATTTT	CASSRRDSSGNTIYF
15	TRBJ1-6	few	TRBV4-3	.	TGCGCCAGCAGCCACTCGAACAGGGAAAATTCACCCCTCCACTTT	CASSHSNRENSPLHF
14	TRBJ2-7	.	TRBV5-4	.	TGTGCCAGCAGCTCCACAGGATTAGACTACGAGCAGTACTTC	CASSSTGLDYEQYF
15	TRBJ1-5	.	TRBV4-1	.	TGCGCCAGCAGCCAAGATGGGCAGAGGGTGCAGCCCCAGCATTTT	CASSQDGQRVQPQHF
11	TRBJ2-7	.	TRBV5-6	.	TGTGCCAGCAGCTCCACCTACGAGCAGTACTTC	CASSSTYEQYF
15	TRBJ2-1	.	TRBV7-2	TRBD2	TGTGCCAGCAGCTTAGGTAGCGGGAATTACAATGAGCAGTTCTTC	CASSLGSGNYNEQFF
13	TRBJ1-1	.	TRBV7-6	.	TGTGCCAGCAGCTCGCAGACAGGTACTGAAGCTTTCTTT	CASSSQTGTEAFF
16	TRBJ2-3	.	TRBV5-1	TRBD2	TGCGCCAGCAGCCTGCCGACTAGCGGGAGCACAGATACGCAGTATTTT	CASSLPTSGSTDTQYF
15	TRBJ2-7	.	TRBV5-5	TRBD2	TGTGCCAGCAGCTTTAGCGGGAGTTACCCCTACGAGCAGTACTTC	CASSFSGSYPYEQYF
15	TRBJ1-6	.	TRBV11-1	.	TGTGCCAGCAGATTCAGTCGGGACACCTCTTCACCCCTCCACTTT	CASRFSRDTSSPLHF
17	TRBJ2-2	.	TRBV15	.	TGTGCCACCAGCGCCGAAGAAACACGACTGAACACCGGGGAGCTGTTTTTT	CATSAEETRLNTGELFF
15	TRBJ2-7	.	TRBV6-4	TRBD2	TGTGCCAGCAGTGCGACTAGCGTCGATTCCTACGAGCAGTACTTC	CASSATSVDSYEQYF
14	TRBJ2-2	.	TRBV28	.	TGTGCCAGCAGTTTAACAGGGATCACCGGGGAGCTGTTTTTT	CASSLTGITGELFF
18	TRBJ2-1	once	TRBV19	.	TGTGCCAGTAGTGTAACCCAAATACTAGAGGGCGTTTACAATGAGCAGTTCTTC	CASSVTQILEGVYNEQFF
14	TRBJ2-1	.	TRBV6-5	TRBD2	TGTGCCAGCAGTTCTAGCGGGAGTAACTATGAGCAGTTCTTC	CASSSSGSNYEQFF
15	TRBJ1-3	.	TRBV19	TRBD1	TGTGCCAGTAGTGACAGGGGCAGACCTGGAAACACCATATATTTT	CASSDRGRPGNTIYF
13	TRBJ1-5	.	TRBV2	.	TGTGCCAGCAATCGCAGAAGCAATCAGCCCCAGCATTTT	CASNRRSNQPQHF
13	TRBJ1-2	.	TRBV30	.	TGTGCCTGGAGTCTAACAGGGAAGGAGGGCTACACCTTC	CAWSLTGKEGYTF
15	TRBJ1-4	.	TRBV7-8	.	TGTGCCAGCAGCCCCCGGGGAAGCGGTAATGAAAAACTGTTTTTT	CASSPRGSGNEKLFF
16	TRBJ2-7	.	TRBV5-1	TRBD1	TGCGCCAGCAGGCCGAGCTTAACAGGGGGAGCCTACGAGCAGTACTTC	CASRPSLTGGAYEQYF
15	TRBJ2-6	.	TRBV19	.	TGTGCCAGTGGATCCGGCGCGGCCGGGGCCAACGTCCTGACTTTC	CASGSGAAGANVLTF
15	TRBJ1-5	.	TRBV19	.	TGTGCCAGTAGTTTGCTCTCAGGGGACAATCAGCCCCAGCATTTT	CASSLLSGDNQPQHF
15	TRBJ1-2	few	TRBV5-1	TRBD1	TGCGCCAGCAGCTTGGTGGGACAGGGCTCCTATGGCTACACCTTC	CASSLVGQGSYGYTF
12	TRBJ2-7	.	TRBV7-9	.	TGTGCCAGCAGCAAACTAGCTTACGAGCAGTACTTC	CASSKLAYEQYF
13	TRBJ2-7	.	TRBV27	TRBD1	TGTGCCAGCAGCGGACAGGGCATCGACGAGCAGTACTTC	CASSGQGIDEQYF
13	TRBJ1-2	few	TRBV30	TRBD1	TGTGCCTGGAGTGTACGGGACAGGGGTGGCTACACCTTC	CAWSVRDRGGYTF
14	TRBJ1-1	.	TRBV7-9	.	TGTGCCAGCAGCTTATTACAGGGTGGGACTGAAGCTTTCTTT	CASSLLQGGTEAFF
12	TRBJ1-2	.	TRBV7-2	.	TGTGCCAGCAGCTCGACAGACTATGGCTACACCTTC	CASSSTDYGYTF
13	TRBJ1-5	.	TRBV11-3	.	TGTGCCAGCAGCTTGACACAGAATCAGCCCCAGCATTTT	CASSLTQNQPQHF
14	TRBJ1-1	.	TRBV30	TRBD1	TGTGCCTGGGAACCGGGACAGGCAAACACTGAAGCTTTCTTT	CAWEPGQANTEAFF
13	TRBJ2-1	.	TRBV10-3	.	TGTGCCATTCGTATTACGGGATACAATGAGCAGTTCTTC	CAIRITGYNEQFF
15	TRBJ1-2	.	TRBV18	TRBD1	TGTGCCAGCTCATCCGGCGGGACAGGGGTAAATGGCTACACCTTC	CASSSGGTGVNGYTF
12	TRBJ2-1	.	TRBV9	.	TGTGCCAGCAGCGTAGGGAGTAATGAGCAGTTCTTC	CASSVGSNEQFF
16	TRBJ1-1	once	TRBV5-1	TRBD1	TGCGCCAGCAGCTCCAGGGGGGTCCAAGCCACGTCTGAAGCTTTCTTT	CASSSRGVQATSEAFF
15	TRBJ2-4	.	TRBV9	.	TGTGCCAGCAGCGCAGCCGCGGGTCGGAGGGACATTCAGTACTTC	CASSAAAGRRDIQYF
14	TRBJ1-5	.	TRBV6-5	.	TGTGCCAGCAGTCCGGGCGGGGGCAATCAGCCCCAGCATTTT	CASSPGGGNQPQHF
16	TRBJ2-7	.	TRBV4-1	TRBD2	TGCGCCAGCAGCCAAAGCCAGGGAGGGGTCCTCTACGAGCAGTACTTC	CASSQSQGGVLYEQYF
17	TRBJ1-2	once	TRBV2	TRBD1	TGTGCCAGCGCATCGCCAGTGGGATCCGGGACAGAGTATGGCTACACCTTC	CASASPVGSGTEYGYTF
16	TRBJ2-1	.	TRBV6-6	TRBD1	TGTGCCAGCAGCCGGACAGGGAACTGGAGAAGGAATGAGCAGTTCTTC	CASSRTGNWRRNEQFF
14	TRBJ1-4	.	TRBV19	TRBD1	TGTGCCAGTGGGACAGGGGTCAGTAATGAAAAACTGTTTTTT	CASGTGVSNEKLFF
18	TRBJ2-1	.	TRBV4-1	TRBD2	TGCGCCAGCAGCCACAGGACTAGCGGGAGGGGCACCTACAATGAGCAGTTCTTC	CASSHRTSGRGTYNEQFF
14	TRBJ1-5	.	TRBV19	.	TGTGCCAGTGACGACGACAAACTGAATCAGCCCCAGCATTTT	CASDDDKLNQPQHF
14	TRBJ1-2	.	TRBV6-6	.	TGTGCCAGCAGTTACTCGCACAGGGATCATGGCTACACCTTC	CASSYSHRDHGYTF
15	TRBJ2-5	.	TRBV7-2	.	TGTGCCAGCAGCTTAGGGCGACTCCCAGAAGAGACCCAGTACTTC	CASSLGRLPEETQYF